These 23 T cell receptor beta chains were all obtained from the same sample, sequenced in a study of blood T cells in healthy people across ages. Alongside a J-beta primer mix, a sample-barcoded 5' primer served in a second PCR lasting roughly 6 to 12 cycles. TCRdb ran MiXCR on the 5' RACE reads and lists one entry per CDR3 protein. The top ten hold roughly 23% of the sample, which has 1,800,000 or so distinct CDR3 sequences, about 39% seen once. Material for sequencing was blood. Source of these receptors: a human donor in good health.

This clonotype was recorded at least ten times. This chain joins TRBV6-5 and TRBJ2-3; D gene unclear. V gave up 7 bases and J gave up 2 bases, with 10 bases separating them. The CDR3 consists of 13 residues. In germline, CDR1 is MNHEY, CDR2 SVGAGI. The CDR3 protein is CASTKYDTDTQYF. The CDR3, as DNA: TGTGCCAGCACCAAATATGACACAGATACGCAGTATTTT.

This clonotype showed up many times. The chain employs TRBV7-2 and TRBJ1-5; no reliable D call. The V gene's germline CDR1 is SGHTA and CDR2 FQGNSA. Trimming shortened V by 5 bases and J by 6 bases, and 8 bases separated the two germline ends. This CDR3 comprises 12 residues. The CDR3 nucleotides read TGTGCCAGCAGCCCTGTAGGTCAGCCCCAGCATTTT. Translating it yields CASSPVGQPQHF.

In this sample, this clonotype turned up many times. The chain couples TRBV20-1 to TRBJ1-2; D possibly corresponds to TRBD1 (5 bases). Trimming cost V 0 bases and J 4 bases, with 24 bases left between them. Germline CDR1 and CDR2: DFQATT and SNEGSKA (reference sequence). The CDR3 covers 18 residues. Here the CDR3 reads CSARDRGRRVGSSYGYTF. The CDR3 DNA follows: TGCAGTGCTAGAGATAGAGGGCGCAGGGTTGGTTCCTCCTATGGCTACACCTTC.

As DNA, the CDR3 is TGTGCCAGCACCCCGACCCGAGGCAATGAGCAGTTCTTC. This codes for CASTPTRGNEQFF. V is TRBV11-2 and J is TRBJ2-1; no definite D call. V was cut by 7 bases and J by 6 bases, with 13 bases left in between. The germline V gene has CDR1 SGHAT and CDR2 FQNNGV. The CDR3 covers 13 residues.

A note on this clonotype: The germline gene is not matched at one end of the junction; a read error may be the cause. CDR3 amino acids: CASSTWTGEDTQYF. CDR3 DNA: TGTGCCAGCAGCACATGGACAGGGGAAGACACCCAGTACTTC. The chain uses TRBV7-2 and TRBJ2-5, with 9 bases fitting TRBD1. CDR1 and CDR2 (germline): SGHTA, FQGNSA. The CDR3 totals 14 residues.

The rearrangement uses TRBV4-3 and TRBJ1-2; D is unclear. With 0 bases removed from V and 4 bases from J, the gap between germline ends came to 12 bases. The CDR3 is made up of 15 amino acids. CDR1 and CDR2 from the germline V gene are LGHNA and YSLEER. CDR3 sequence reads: CASSQDPADFYGYTF. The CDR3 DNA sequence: TGCGCCAGCAGCCAAGATCCGGCAGACTTCTATGGCTACACCTTC.

The CDR3: CASSLPDGRTYEQYF. Written as DNA, the CDR3 is TGTGCCAGCAGTCTACCGGACGGTAGGACCTACGAGCAGTACTTC. The gene calls are TRBV28 and TRBJ2-7, with D unclear. Deletions cut 5 bases from V and 2 bases from J, with 16 bases between. CDR3 length: 15 residues. Germline lookup yields CDR1 MDHEN and CDR2 SYDVKM.

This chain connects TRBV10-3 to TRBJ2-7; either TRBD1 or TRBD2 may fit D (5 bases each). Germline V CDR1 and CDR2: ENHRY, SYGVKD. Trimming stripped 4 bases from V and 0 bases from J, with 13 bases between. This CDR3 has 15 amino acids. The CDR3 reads CAISAGPLSSYEQYF. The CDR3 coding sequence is TGTGCCATCAGTGCGGGACCCTTAAGCTCCTACGAGCAGTACTTC.

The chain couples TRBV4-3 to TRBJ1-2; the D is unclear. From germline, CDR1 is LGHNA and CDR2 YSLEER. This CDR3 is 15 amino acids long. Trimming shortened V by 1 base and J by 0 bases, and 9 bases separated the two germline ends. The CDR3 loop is CASSQVRHTNYGYTF. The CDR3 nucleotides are TGCGCCAGCAGCCAAGTTAGGCACACTAACTATGGCTACACCTTC.

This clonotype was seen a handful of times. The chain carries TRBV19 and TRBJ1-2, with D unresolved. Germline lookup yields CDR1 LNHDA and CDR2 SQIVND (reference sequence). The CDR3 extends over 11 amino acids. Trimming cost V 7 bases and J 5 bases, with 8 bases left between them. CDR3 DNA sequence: TGTGCCAGTACAACAGAGTATGGCTACACCTTC. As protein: CASTTEYGYTF.

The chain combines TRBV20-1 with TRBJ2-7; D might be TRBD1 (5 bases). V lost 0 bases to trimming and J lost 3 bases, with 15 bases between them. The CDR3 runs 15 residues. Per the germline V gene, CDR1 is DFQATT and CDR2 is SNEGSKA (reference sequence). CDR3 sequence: CSARDRQGRVYEQYF. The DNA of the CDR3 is TGCAGTGCTAGAGATCGGCAGGGCAGGGTCTACGAGCAGTACTTC.

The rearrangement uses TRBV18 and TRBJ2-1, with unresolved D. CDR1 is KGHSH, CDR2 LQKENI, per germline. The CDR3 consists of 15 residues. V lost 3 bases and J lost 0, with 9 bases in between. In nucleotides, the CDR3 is TGTGCCAGCTCACCGGACGTTTACTCCTACAATGAGCAGTTCTTC. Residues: CASSPDVYSYNEQFF.

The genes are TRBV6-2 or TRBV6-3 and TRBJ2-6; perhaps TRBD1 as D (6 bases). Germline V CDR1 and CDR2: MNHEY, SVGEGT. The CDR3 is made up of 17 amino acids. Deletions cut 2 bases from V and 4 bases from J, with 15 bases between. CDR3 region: CASSYQGFLEGANVLTF. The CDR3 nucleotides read TGTGCCAGCAGTTACCAGGGGTTCCTGGAAGGGGCCAACGTCCTGACTTTC.

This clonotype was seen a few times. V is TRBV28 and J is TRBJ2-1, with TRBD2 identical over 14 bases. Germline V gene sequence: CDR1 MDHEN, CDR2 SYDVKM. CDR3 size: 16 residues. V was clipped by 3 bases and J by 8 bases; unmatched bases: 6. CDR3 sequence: CASSLTSGGARYEQFF. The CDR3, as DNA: TGTGCCAGCAGTTTGACTAGCGGGGGGGCTAGGTATGAGCAGTTCTTC.

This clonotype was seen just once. The chain's CDR3 is CASVQGHLDEQFF. CDR3 nucleotide sequence: TGTGCCAGCGTTCAGGGCCATTTGGATGAGCAGTTCTTC. The V gene is TRBV7-9, the J gene TRBJ2-1; D is possibly TRBD1 (5 bases). V lost 8 bases, J lost 8 bases, and 16 bases lay in between. The CDR3 is 13 amino acids. Germline V gives CDR1 SEHNR, CDR2 FQNEAQ (reference sequence).

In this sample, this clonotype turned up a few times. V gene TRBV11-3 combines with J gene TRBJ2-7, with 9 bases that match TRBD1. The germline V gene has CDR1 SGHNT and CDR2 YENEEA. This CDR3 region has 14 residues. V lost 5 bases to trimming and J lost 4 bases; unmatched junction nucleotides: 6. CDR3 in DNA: TGTGCCAGCAGCCCCCCTGACAGGGGGTACGAGCAGTACTTC. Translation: CASSPPDRGYEQYF.

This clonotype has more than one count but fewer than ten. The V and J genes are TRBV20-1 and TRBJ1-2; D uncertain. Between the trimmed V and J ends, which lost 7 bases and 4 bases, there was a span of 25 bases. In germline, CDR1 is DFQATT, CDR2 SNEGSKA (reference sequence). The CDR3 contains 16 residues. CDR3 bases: TGCAGTGTAGAAAGAGTTTCGGTTCCAAAGGGCTATGGCTACACCTTC. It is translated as CSVERVSVPKGYGYTF.

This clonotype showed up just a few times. DNA of the CDR3: TGTGCCAGCAGCCTTTGGGCCCGGGGCACCCTAGTGGCAGATACGCAGTATTTT. Translated: CASSLWARGTLVADTQYF. The chain joins TRBV5-6 to TRBJ2-3; TRBD1 or TRBD2 may be the D gene (5 bases each). Per the germline V gene, CDR1 is SGHDT and CDR2 is YYEEEE. Trimming shortened V by 4 bases and J by 4 bases, and 25 bases separated the two germline ends. This CDR3 contains 18 residues.

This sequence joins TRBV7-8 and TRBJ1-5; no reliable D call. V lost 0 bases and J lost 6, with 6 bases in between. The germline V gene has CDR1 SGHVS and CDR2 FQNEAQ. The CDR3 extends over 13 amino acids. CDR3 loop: CASSLASGQPQHF. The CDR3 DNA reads TGTGCCAGCAGCTTAGCGAGTGGTCAGCCCCAGCATTTT.

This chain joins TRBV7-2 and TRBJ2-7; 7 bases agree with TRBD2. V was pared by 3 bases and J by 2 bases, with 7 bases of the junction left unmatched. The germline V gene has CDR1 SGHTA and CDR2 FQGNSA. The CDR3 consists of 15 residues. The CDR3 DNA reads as TGTGCCAGCAGCTTGATAAGCGGGACCCCCTACGAGCAGTACTTC. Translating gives CASSLISGTPYEQYF.

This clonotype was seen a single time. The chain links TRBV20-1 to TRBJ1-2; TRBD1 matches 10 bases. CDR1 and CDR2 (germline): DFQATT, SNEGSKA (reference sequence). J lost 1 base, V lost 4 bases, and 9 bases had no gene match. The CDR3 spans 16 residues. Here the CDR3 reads CSAIRDRGRFNYGYTF. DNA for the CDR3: TGCAGTGCTATTAGAGACAGGGGGCGGTTTAACTATGGCTACACCTTC.

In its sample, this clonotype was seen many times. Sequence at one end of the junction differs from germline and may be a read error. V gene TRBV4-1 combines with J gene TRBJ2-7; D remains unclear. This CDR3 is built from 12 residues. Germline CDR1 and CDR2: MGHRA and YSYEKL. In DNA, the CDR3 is TGTGCCAGCAGCCAAGATGGGTACGAGCAGTACTTC. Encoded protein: CASSQDGYEQYF.

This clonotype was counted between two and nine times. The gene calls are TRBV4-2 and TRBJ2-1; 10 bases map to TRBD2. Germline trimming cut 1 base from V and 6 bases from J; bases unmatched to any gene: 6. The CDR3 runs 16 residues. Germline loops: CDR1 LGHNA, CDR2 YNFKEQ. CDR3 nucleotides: TGTGCCAGCAGCCAAGTCACAGCGGGGGGGCCCAATGAGCAGTTCTTC. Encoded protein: CASSQVTAGGPNEQFF.